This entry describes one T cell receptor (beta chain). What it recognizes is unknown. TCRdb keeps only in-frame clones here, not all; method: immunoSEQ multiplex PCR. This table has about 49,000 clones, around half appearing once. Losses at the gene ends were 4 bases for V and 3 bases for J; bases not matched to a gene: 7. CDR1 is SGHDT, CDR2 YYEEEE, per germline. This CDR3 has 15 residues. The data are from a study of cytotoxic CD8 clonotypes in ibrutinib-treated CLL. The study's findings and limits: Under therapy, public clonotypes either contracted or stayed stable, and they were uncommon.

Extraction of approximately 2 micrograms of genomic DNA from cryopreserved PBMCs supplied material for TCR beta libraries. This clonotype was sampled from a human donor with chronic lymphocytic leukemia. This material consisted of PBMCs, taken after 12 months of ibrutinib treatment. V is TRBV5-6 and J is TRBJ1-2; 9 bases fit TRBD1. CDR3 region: CASSPVGQGDYGYTF. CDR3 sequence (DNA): TGTGCCAGCAGCCCGGTGGGACAGGGAGACTATGGCTACACCTTC.